This is a list of T cell receptor beta chains from one sample in a study of PD-1 blockade in classical Hodgkin lymphoma. Sequenced by immunoSEQ multiplex PCR; TCRdb stores in-frame clones only, minus some. Here the sample spans 98,000 or so clones, roughly nine tenths being singletons. Material: peripheral blood mononuclear cells (PBMCs), obtained before the second cycle of nivolumab. All receptors come from a human donor with classical Hodgkin lymphoma. The CDR3 runs from the conserved cysteine through the conserved F or W. Each record gives: J gene, D gene, clone size, V gene, CDR3 DNA, CDR3 protein. D genes are given only for firm matches. Expanded clones are given a class, and other clones once, few, many or no size at all.

J: TRBJ2-7; D: NA; size: few; V: TRBV7-9; DNA: TGTGCCAGCAGGTCCGGGACGGGAACCTACGAGCAGTACTTC; CDR3: CASRSGTGTYEQYF
J: TRBJ2-2; D: NA; size: NA; V: TRBV18; DNA: TGTGCCAGCTCACCAAACAGGGCTTCCGGGGAGCTGTTTTTT; CDR3: CASSPNRASGELFF
J: TRBJ2-7; D: TRBD2; size: NA; V: TRBV15; DNA: TGTGCCACCAGCAGAGATAAACTAGCGGGGCTCAACAAATTCTACGAGCAGTACTTC; CDR3: CATSRDKLAGLNKFYEQYF
J: TRBJ2-2; D: TRBD1; size: NA; V: TRBV2; DNA: TGTGCCAGCAACCCGGGACAGGGGAGGACCGGGGAGCTGTTTTTT; CDR3: CASNPGQGRTGELFF
J: TRBJ2-1; D: TRBD1; size: NA; V: TRBV28; DNA: TGTGCCAGCACCAGACCCGGACAGGGTAAGCAGTTCTTC; CDR3: CASTRPGQGKQFF
J: TRBJ2-7; D: NA; size: NA; V: TRBV7-2; DNA: TGTGCCAGCAGCTTAGAGGAGCGGGTTGTCATACACGAGCAGTACTTC; CDR3: CASSLEERVVIHEQYF
J: TRBJ2-1; D: TRBD2; size: NA; V: TRBV7-2; DNA: TGTGCCAGCAGCTTAGGGGGGACTAAACACAATGAGCAGTTCTTC; CDR3: CASSLGGTKHNEQFF
J: TRBJ2-3; D: NA; size: NA; V: TRBV7-9; DNA: TGTGCCAGCAGCTTAGCCCCTGGGCTTAGCACAGATACGCAGTATTTT; CDR3: CASSLAPGLSTDTQYF
J: TRBJ1-5; D: NA; size: NA; V: TRBV2; DNA: TGTGCCAGCAGTAGACAGGACGTAAATCAGCCCCAGCATTTT; CDR3: CASSRQDVNQPQHF
J: TRBJ2-4; D: TRBD2; size: once; V: TRBV5-8; DNA: TGTGCCAGCAGCTTGGGGGCGGGAGGGCCGGGGAACGAAAACATTCAGTACTTC; CDR3: CASSLGAGGPGNENIQYF
J: TRBJ2-3; D: NA; size: NA; V: TRBV7-2; DNA: TGTGCCAGCAGCTTTTGGGGGATCACAGATACGCAGTATTTT; CDR3: CASSFWGITDTQYF
J: TRBJ2-7; D: TRBD1; size: NA; V: TRBV11-2; DNA: TGTGCCAGCAGCTCGACAGGGGTCGCCTACGAGCAGTACTTC; CDR3: CASSSTGVAYEQYF
J: TRBJ2-3; D: TRBD2; size: NA; V: TRBV30; DNA: TGTGCCTGGAGTGAGGGACTAGCGGGAGGCACAGATACGCAGTATTTT; CDR3: CAWSEGLAGGTDTQYF
J: TRBJ1-3; D: TRBD1; size: NA; V: TRBV19; DNA: TGTGCCAGTAGTAACGGAACAGGGGTTGGCTCTGGAAACACCATATATTTT; CDR3: CASSNGTGVGSGNTIYF
J: TRBJ2-7; D: NA; size: NA; V: TRBV6-4; DNA: TGTGCCAGCAGTGAAAGAGGCGGCTCCTCCTACGAGCAGTACTTC; CDR3: CASSERGGSSYEQYF
J: TRBJ1-1; D: NA; size: NA; V: TRBV11-2; DNA: TGTGCCTGGGCGACGACAGCGAACACTGAAGCTTTCTTT; CDR3: CAWATTANTEAFF
J: TRBJ2-7; D: NA; size: NA; V: TRBV27; DNA: TGTGCCAGCGGATATCTAGGGCCCGAGCAGTACTTC; CDR3: CASGYLGPEQYF
J: TRBJ2-5; D: NA; size: NA; V: TRBV14; DNA: TGTGCCAGCAGCCAAGGGTTTGGGGGAGAGACCCAGTACTTC; CDR3: CASSQGFGGETQYF
J: TRBJ1-3; D: NA; size: once; V: TRBV4-1; DNA: TGCGCCAGCAGCCAACCCAGGGCCTCTGGAAACACCATATATTTT; CDR3: CASSQPRASGNTIYF
J: TRBJ2-3; D: TRBD1; size: NA; V: TRBV27; DNA: TGTGCCAGCAGTTTTTTGGGGGACAGCAGCACAGATACGCAGTATTTT; CDR3: CASSFLGDSSTDTQYF
J: TRBJ1-3; D: NA; size: NA; V: TRBV5-4; DNA: TGTGCCAGCAGCTTGGGAACGACTGGAAACACCATATATTTT; CDR3: CASSLGTTGNTIYF
J: TRBJ2-7; D: TRBD1; size: NA; V: TRBV5-1; DNA: TGCGCCAGCAGCTTGGACAGGGGCGAGCAGTACTTC; CDR3: CASSLDRGEQYF
J: TRBJ2-1; D: NA; size: NA; V: TRBV11-1; DNA: TGTGCCAGCAGCCCCGGGACGGAGTACAATGAGCAGTTCTTC; CDR3: CASSPGTEYNEQFF
J: TRBJ2-1; D: NA; size: NA; V: TRBV15; DNA: TGTGCCACCAGCAGTCCTGAGACAGCGGAGTACTACAATGAGCAGTTCTTC; CDR3: CATSSPETAEYYNEQFF
J: TRBJ2-3; D: TRBD1; size: NA; V: TRBV5-1; DNA: TGCGCCAGCAGCTGGGGTCCGGGACAGGCCACAGATACGCAGTATTTT; CDR3: CASSWGPGQATDTQYF
J: TRBJ1-2; D: NA; size: NA; V: TRBV11-3; DNA: TGTGCCAGCAGCTCGAGACAGCGCTCTAACTATGGCTACACCTTC; CDR3: CASSSRQRSNYGYTF
J: TRBJ2-7; D: NA; size: NA; V: TRBV6-1; DNA: TGTGCCAGCATACGGTCCGTGTTCGAGCAGTACTTC; CDR3: CASIRSVFEQYF
J: TRBJ2-7; D: NA; size: NA; V: TRBV28; DNA: TGTGCCAGCAGCCCGCCAGGGACGGGGACCTACGAGCAGTACTTC; CDR3: CASSPPGTGTYEQYF
J: TRBJ2-1; D: TRBD2; size: NA; V: TRBV7-9; DNA: TGTGCCAGCAGCCGTAGCGGGGGTGCGGGCAATGAGCAGTTCTTC; CDR3: CASSRSGGAGNEQFF
J: TRBJ2-3; D: NA; size: NA; V: TRBV15; DNA: TGTGCCACCAGCAGAGATCAGGCTAGCACAGATACGCAGTATTTT; CDR3: CATSRDQASTDTQYF
J: TRBJ1-2; D: TRBD1; size: once; V: TRBV5-1; DNA: TGCGCCAGCAGCTCGGGGGACAGCCACTATGGCTACACCTTC; CDR3: CASSSGDSHYGYTF
J: TRBJ1-5; D: TRBD1; size: once; V: TRBV6-1; DNA: TGTGCCAGCAGTGTGGATACAGGGGTCAATCAGCCCCAGCATTTT; CDR3: CASSVDTGVNQPQHF